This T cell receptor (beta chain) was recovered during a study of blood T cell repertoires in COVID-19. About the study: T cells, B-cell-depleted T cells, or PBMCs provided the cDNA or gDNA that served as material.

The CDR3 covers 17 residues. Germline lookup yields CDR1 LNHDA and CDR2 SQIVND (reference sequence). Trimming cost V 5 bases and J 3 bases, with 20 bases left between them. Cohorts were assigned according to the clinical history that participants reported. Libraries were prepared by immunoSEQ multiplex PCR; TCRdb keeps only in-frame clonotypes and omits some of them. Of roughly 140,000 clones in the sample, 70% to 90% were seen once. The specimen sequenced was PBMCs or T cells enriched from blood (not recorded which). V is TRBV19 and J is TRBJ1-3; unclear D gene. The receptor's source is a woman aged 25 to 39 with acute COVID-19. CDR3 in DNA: TGTGCCAGTAGTGGAGTACAAGTCTGGTTTGGTGGAAACACCATATATTTT. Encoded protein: CASSGVQVWFGGNTIYF.